This T cell receptor (beta chain) was sequenced in a study of human T cells and chemical hapten exposure. As for the study in general: From small differences in pooled library volume came most of the variation in per-sample TCR yields.

Unique molecular identifiers were attached to individual cDNA molecules during library preparation. Original handling: From 23,224 to 690,600 TCRs were found per sample, with a median of 95,638. TCRdb analysed the 5' RACE reads with MiXCR anew, one entry per CDR3 protein. TCRdb's processing, not the authors' own work, is the source of the V and J calls. The data show 75,000 or so distinct CDR3 sequences, 15% to 20% seen once. CDR3 length: 18 residues. The germline gives CDR1 LGHNA, CDR2 YNFKEQ. V lost 4 bases to trimming and J lost 4 bases; unmatched junction nucleotides: 18. Total RNA was extracted from unfractionated whole blood. General observations from the study: TCRs whose frequency exceeded 1 in 1000 remained the same following DPC sensitization.

This clonotype has a handful of counts. Its antigen is still unknown. This sequence was found in a female donor in good health. The chain couples TRBV4-2 to TRBJ1-2, with 7 bases that match TRBD1. The CDR3 DNA follows: TGTGCCAGCAGCCCTGTATCGGGACAGACAACCTCTTCCTATGGCTACACCTTC. Translated, it gives CASSPVSGQTTSSYGYTF.